These 9 T cell receptor beta chains originate from one sample sequenced in a study of shared clonotypes between healthy human individuals. This table comes from immunoSEQ multiplex PCR, and its TCRdb copy is limited to in-frame clones, with some not included. The sample consists of 2 million to 2.5 million clones, around 93% of them appearing once. The material sequenced was naive CD4+ T cells from PBMCs. The sample's subset: CD45RA+ positively selected. The receptors here all came from a man younger than 35 in good health. Some clones in this sample may be carry-over from other donors' samples.

The rearrangement joins TRBV18 to TRBJ1-4; the D is unclear. Germline V gene lookup returns CDR1 KGHSH and CDR2 LQKENI. The CDR3 sequence is 14 residues long. Deletions cut 2 bases from V and 6 bases from J, with 10 bases between. The CDR3 sequence is CASSPGVADEKLFF. CDR3 DNA: TGTGCCAGCTCACCAGGCGTAGCCGATGAAAAACTGTTTTTT.

The rearrangement joins TRBV28 to TRBJ2-1; D is uncertain. Per germline, CDR1 MDHEN and CDR2 SYDVKM. Trimming stripped 6 bases from V and 6 bases from J, with 12 bases between. CDR3 length equals 13 residues. The CDR3 region is CASSSLILNEQFF. The CDR3 nucleotides read TGTGCCAGCAGCTCGCTCATCCTCAATGAGCAGTTCTTC.

The chain links TRBV5-4 to TRBJ2-7; D unresolved. The CDR3 runs to 14 residues. Germline V CDR1 and CDR2: SGHNT, YYREEE (reference sequence). V lost 0 bases and J lost 2, with 9 bases in between. CDR3 protein: CASSLESRTYEQYF. CDR3 bases: TGTGCCAGCAGCTTGGAGAGTCGGACCTACGAGCAGTACTTC.

V and J are TRBV6-6 and TRBJ1-1; no clear D gene. CDR1 and CDR2 from the germline V gene are MNHNY and SVGAGI (reference sequence). Trimming removed 2 bases from V and 4 bases from J, with 8 bases in between. The CDR3 length is 13 residues. CDR3 amino acids: CASSYLGFTEAFF. CDR3 sequence (DNA): TGTGCCAGCAGTTACCTTGGGTTCACTGAAGCTTTCTTT.

The CDR3 protein is CASSERGPRFWQETQYF. CDR3 sequence (DNA): TGTGCCAGCAGTGAAAGAGGACCCCGATTTTGGCAAGAGACCCAGTACTTC. The chain couples TRBV6-1 to TRBJ2-5; D unresolved. Germline V gene sequence: CDR1 MNHNS, CDR2 SASEGT. V was trimmed by 2 bases and J by 2 bases, leaving 18 bases between them. CDR3 length equals 17 residues.

CDR3 DNA sequence: TGTGCCAGCAGCTCCTTTGTCGGGACAGGGACCACCGGGGAGCTGTTTTTT. It specifies CASSSFVGTGTTGELFF. The chain couples TRBV5-8 to TRBJ2-2, with 9 bases matching TRBD1. The length of the CDR3 is 17 residues. V gave up 3 bases and J gave up 4 bases; unmatched junction bases: 10. The germline CDR1 and CDR2 sequences are SGHTS and YDEGEE.

This clone showed up just once. J is TRBJ1-1 and V is TRBV6-1; D is ambiguous. This CDR3 is built from 14 residues. Germline lookup yields CDR1 MNHNS and CDR2 SASEGT. Trimming removed 1 base from V and 3 bases from J, with 9 bases in between. DNA for the CDR3: TGTGCCAGCAGTGAAGACGCGGGTTACACTGAAGCTTTCTTT. Translation: CASSEDAGYTEAFF.

V is TRBV6-6 and J is TRBJ2-7; TRBD2 is a possible D gene (5 bases). CDR1 is MNHNY, CDR2 SVGAGI, per germline (reference sequence). The CDR3 is 15 amino acids. Trimming shortened V by 0 bases and J by 0 bases, and 9 bases separated the two germline ends. Here the CDR3 reads CASSYSRTYSYEQYF. The DNA for the CDR3 is TGTGCCAGCAGTTACTCGCGGACTTACTCCTACGAGCAGTACTTC.

The CDR3 region has the DNA TGCGCCAGCAGCCCCTATCTGACTAGCGGGAGTTTAGGGCACACAGATACGCAGTATTTT. As protein: CASSPYLTSGSLGHTDTQYF. V is TRBV4-1 and J is TRBJ2-3; the match to TRBD2 covers 12 bases. Germline CDR1 MGHRA, CDR2 YSYEKL. V gave up 4 bases and J gave up 2 bases; unmatched junction bases: 16. The CDR3 length is 20 residues.